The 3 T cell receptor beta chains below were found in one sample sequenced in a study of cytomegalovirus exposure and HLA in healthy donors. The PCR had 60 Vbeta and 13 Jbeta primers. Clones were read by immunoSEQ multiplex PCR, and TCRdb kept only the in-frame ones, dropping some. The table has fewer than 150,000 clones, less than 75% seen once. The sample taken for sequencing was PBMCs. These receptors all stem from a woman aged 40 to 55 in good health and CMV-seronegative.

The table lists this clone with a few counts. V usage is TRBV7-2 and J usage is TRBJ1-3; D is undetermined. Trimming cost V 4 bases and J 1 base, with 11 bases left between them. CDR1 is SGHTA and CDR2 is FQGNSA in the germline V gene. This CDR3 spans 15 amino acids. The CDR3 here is CASSSGPFSGNTIYF. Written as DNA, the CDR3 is TGTGCCAGCAGCTCAGGCCCATTTTCTGGAAACACCATATATTTT.

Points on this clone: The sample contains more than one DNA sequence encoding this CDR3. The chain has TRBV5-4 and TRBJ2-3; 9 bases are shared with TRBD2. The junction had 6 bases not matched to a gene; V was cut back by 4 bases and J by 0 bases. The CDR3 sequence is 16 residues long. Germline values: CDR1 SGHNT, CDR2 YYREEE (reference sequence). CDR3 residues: CASSLRLAASTDTQYF. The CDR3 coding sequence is TGTGCCAGCAGCCTTCGACTAGCGGCTAGCACAGATACGCAGTATTTT.

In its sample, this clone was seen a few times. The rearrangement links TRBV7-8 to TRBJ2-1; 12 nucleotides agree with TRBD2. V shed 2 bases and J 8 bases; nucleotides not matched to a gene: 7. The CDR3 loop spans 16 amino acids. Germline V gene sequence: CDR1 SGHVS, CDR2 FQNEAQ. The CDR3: CASSLRLAGVGDEQFF. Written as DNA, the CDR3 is TGTGCCAGCAGCTTACGACTAGCGGGAGTTGGGGATGAGCAGTTCTTC.